The rows below give T cell receptor beta chains drawn from one sample of a study of shared clonotypes between healthy human individuals. Sequenced by immunoSEQ multiplex PCR; TCRdb stores in-frame clones only, minus some. The sample has 1 million to 1.3 million clones, about 84% seen once. Sequencing was carried out using memory CD4+ T cells from PBMCs. The receptors derive from a man younger than 35 in good health. Some clones in this sample may be carry-over from other donors' samples. CDR3s include the opening cysteine and the closing phenylalanine or tryptophan. The D gene is left open where the match is weak. Not all rows give a size; the values are once, few, many and, for expanded clones, a class.

clone_size j_call d_call v_call cdr3_aa cdr3_nt
few TRBJ2-3 - TRBV9 CASSVGSQPTDTQYF TGTGCCAGCAGCGTAGGGTCGCAGCCCACAGATACGCAGTATTTT
once TRBJ1-1 - TRBV28 CASIMGRVNTEAFF TGTGCCAGCATCATGGGACGGGTTAACACTGAAGCTTTCTTT
- TRBJ2-3 - TRBV28 CASSKNTPAQYF TGTGCCAGCAGCAAGAACACCCCAGCGCAGTATTTT
- TRBJ2-5 - TRBV9 CASGAGSPGQETQYF TGTGCCAGCGGCGCAGGGTCCCCTGGTCAAGAGACCCAGTACTTC
- TRBJ2-5 - TRBV2 CACDRQETQYF TGTGCCTGCGACAGACAAGAGACCCAGTACTTC
- TRBJ2-7 - TRBV28 CATSLGSRTAQYF TGTGCCACCTCCCTGGGCAGCCGTACGGCGCAGTACTTC
- TRBJ1-2 - TRBV27 CASSGDGNYGYTF TGTGCCAGCTCGGGGGACGGAAACTATGGCTACACCTTC
- TRBJ1-2 - TRBV15 CATSIPTGSYGYTF TGTGCCACCAGCATCCCGACAGGCAGCTATGGCTACACCTTC
- TRBJ1-2 TRBD1 TRBV5-4 CASSEDRVYGYTF TGTGCCAGCAGCGAGGACAGGGTTTATGGCTACACCTTC
few TRBJ2-2 TRBD2 TRBV28 CASSGLGLAGDEGTGELFF TGTGCCAGCAGTGGTTTAGGACTAGCGGGAGATGAGGGCACCGGGGAGCTGTTTTTT
- TRBJ1-1 - TRBV11-2 CASSLGTGRSEAFF TGTGCCAGCAGCTTAGGTACGGGGAGATCTGAAGCTTTCTTT
- TRBJ2-7 TRBD1 TRBV28 CASRTGTVLDEQYF TGTGCCAGCAGGACCGGGACAGTTCTTGACGAGCAGTACTTC
- TRBJ1-2 TRBD1 TRBV30 CATGTENYGYTF TGTGCCACCGGGACAGAGAACTATGGCTACACCTTC
- TRBJ1-1 TRBD1 TRBV7-9 CASRRDRENTEAFF TGTGCCAGCAGGCGGGACAGGGAAAACACTGAAGCTTTCTTT
- TRBJ2-1 - TRBV7-2 CASSLFRHEQFF TGTGCCAGCAGCTTATTTAGGCATGAGCAGTTCTTC
- TRBJ1-2 TRBD1 TRBV7-9 CASSLPRLTGARGNYGYTF TGTGCCAGCAGCCTACCCCGCCTCACAGGGGCCAGGGGGAACTATGGCTACACCTTC
- TRBJ2-3 - TRBV5-4 CASSASSSTDTQYF TGTGCCAGCAGCGCCTCCTCTAGCACAGATACGCAGTATTTT
few TRBJ1-2 - TRBV20-1 CSVPAGYGYTF TGCAGTGTCCCGGCCGGCTATGGCTACACCTTC
few TRBJ1-2 - TRBV30 CAWSVTNYGYTF TGTGCCTGGAGTGTAACTAACTATGGCTACACCTTC
- TRBJ2-5 TRBD1 TRBV18 CASSPDRAVGYF TGTGCCAGCTCACCTGACAGGGCCGTCGGGTACTTC
- TRBJ2-5 TRBD2 TRBV19 CASTVAGFQETQYF TGTGCCAGTACGGTAGCGGGATTTCAAGAGACCCAGTACTTC
- TRBJ2-1 - TRBV18 CASSPRTGTRDYNEQFF TGTGCCAGCTCACCGAGGACCGGGACACGGGACTACAATGAGCAGTTCTTC
- TRBJ2-5 - TRBV20-1 CSARPQETQYF TGCAGTGCTAGACCGCAAGAGACCCAGTACTTC